What follows describes a single T cell receptor (beta chain). Its antigen is undetermined. CDR1 and CDR2 from the germline V gene are MDHEN and SYDVKM. This CDR3 spans 15 amino acids. V shed 4 bases and J shed 5 bases, with 18 bases lying between them. Assay used: immunoSEQ multiplex PCR; TCRdb lists only in-frame clones, some missing. The sample has about 32,000 clones, around 81% seen once. This specimen comes from a study of PD-1 blockade in classical Hodgkin lymphoma. Study-level results: The authors excluded patients who started nivolumab under 1 year after ASCT. The causes of the repertoire differences, possibly disease activity or prior therapy, remain undefined. Baseline diversity in complete responders resembled that of newly diagnosed patients.

Time point in this sample: cycle 4 day 1 (C4D1), after more than five weeks of nivolumab. There was relapse after autologous stem cell transplantation in every patient, and there was variation in brentuximab vedotin exposure. This clonotype was sampled from a human donor with classical Hodgkin lymphoma. The V call is TRBV28, the J call TRBJ2-7; tentatively, D is TRBD1 (6 bases). Source: peripheral blood mononuclear cells (PBMCs), taken before the fourth cycle of nivolumab. This CDR3 is CASSSRGTGHDEQYF. In DNA form, the CDR3 reads TGTGCCAGCAGTTCGAGGGGGACGGGCCATGACGAGCAGTACTTC. Using reference TRBV28 and TRBJ2-7 for the parts outside the CDR3, the full variable domain is DVKVTQSSRYLVKRTGEKVFLECVQDMDHENMFWYRQDPGLGLRLIYFSYDVKMKEKGDIPEGYSVSREKKERFSLILESASTNQTSMYLCASSSRGTGHDEQYFGPGTRLTVT.